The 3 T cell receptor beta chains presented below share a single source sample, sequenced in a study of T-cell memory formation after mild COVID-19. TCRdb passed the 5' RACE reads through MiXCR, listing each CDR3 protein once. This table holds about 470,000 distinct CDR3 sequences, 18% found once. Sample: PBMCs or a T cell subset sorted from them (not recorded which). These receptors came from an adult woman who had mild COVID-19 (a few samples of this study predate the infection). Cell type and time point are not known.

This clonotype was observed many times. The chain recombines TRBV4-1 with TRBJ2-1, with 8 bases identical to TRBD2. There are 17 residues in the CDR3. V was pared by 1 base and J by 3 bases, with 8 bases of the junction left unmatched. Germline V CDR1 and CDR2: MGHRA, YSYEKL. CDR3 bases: TGCGCCAGCAGCCAAGCTCGGCGGGGGGCCGGCTACAATGAGCAGTTCTTC. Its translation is CASSQARRGAGYNEQFF.

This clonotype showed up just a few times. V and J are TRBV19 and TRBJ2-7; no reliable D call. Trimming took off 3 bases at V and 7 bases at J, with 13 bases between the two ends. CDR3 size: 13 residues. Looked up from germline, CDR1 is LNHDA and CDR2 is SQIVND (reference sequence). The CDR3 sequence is CASSIDMSREQYF. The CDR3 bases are TGTGCCAGTAGTATTGACATGTCGCGGGAGCAGTACTTC.

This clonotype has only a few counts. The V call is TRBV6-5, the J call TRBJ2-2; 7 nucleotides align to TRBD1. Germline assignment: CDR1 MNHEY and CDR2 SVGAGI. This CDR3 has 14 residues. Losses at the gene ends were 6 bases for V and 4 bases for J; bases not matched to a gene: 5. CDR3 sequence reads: CASSRGQFTGELFF. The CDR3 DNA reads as TGTGCCAGCAGCAGGGGACAGTTCACCGGGGAGCTGTTTTTT.